This T cell receptor (beta chain) emerged from a study of shared clonotypes between healthy human individuals (dated by TCRdb to 2018 to 2021). Describing the broader study: Two women and three men aged 18 to 49 years were included in the cohort. Between about 0.94 and 8.9 billion PBMCs per donor were obtained by leukapheresis. To increase sequencing depth and limit assay-specific biases, different laboratories used diverse techniques to prepare libraries and sequence TCR repertoires. For each donor, CD4 naive and CD4 memory were each given three plates, CD8 naive was given two plates, and CD8 memory was given one plate. The study deeply sequenced blood TCR repertoires of five healthy adults to estimate repertoire size and the extent of clonotype sharing between individuals. Findings and caveats that apply to the study as a whole: Rarefaction of sorted-subset datasets indicated incomplete sequencing despite the large sequencing depth. Sampling was restricted to blood, and TCR repertoires in tissues likely differ from the TCR repertoires found in blood. Compared with non-shared clonotypes, clonotypes shared by all four sorted-subset donors had higher generation probabilities. The genetic and exposure-history diversity represented was limited by the small number of donors. Sharing across several donors was observed for about 5% of naive CD4, around 3.5% of naive CD8, 2% to 2.5% of memory CD4, and around 0.44% of memory CD8 clonotypes. Naive subsets generally had larger estimated clonotype richness than memory subsets did. Pairwise subsampling indicated that sequencing depth was expected to affect the degree of clonotype sharing among donors.

The donors were healthy, HIV-negative adults with no recently reported acute infections or vaccinations. All donors were Caucasian adults living in Nashville, Tennessee, USA. Magnetic negative selection was used to enrich CD4+ T cells, after which naive cells were positively selected on CD45RA and the negative fraction became the memory subset. Blood was collected by leukapheresis, and PBMCs were isolated by Ficoll-Histopaque density gradient centrifugation and then cryopreserved in liquid nitrogen vapor phase. Purity and quantity of every magnetically sorted T cell population were checked by analytical flow cytometry. Genomic DNA was isolated from every sorted fraction and measured by UV absorbance on a Nanodrop 2000c. Trimmed from V: 1 base; trimmed from J: 4 bases; junction bases lacking a gene match: 8. The CDR3 contains 17 residues, cysteine and phenylalanine counted. This entry keeps only the CDR3 DNA: 51 bases, framed from base 1. Sequences MNHNS (CDR1) and SASEGT (CDR2) are obtained from the germline V gene.

As to this clone: The antigen this receptor binds is unknown. Base quality data are lacking; no much larger clone is found one base away.

Using the deep immunoSEQ assay, TCR CDR3 regions were amplified from genomic DNA by multiplex PCR. For each cell subset, the extracted genomic DNA was distributed evenly across all wells of several immunoSEQ 96-well plates, and each plate served as one replicate. For sorted subsets, each replicate PCR was loaded with 200 ng genomic DNA, equivalent to 30,000 or so T cell genomes. Purified libraries were measured with a Qubit 3.0 fluorometer, size-checked on a Bioanalyzer 2100, and measured again with the KAPA Library Quantification kit. Every immunoSEQ 96-well plate was sequenced on a separate single-read 150-cycle Illumina NextSeq 550 flow cell. The authors processed their data as follows. Because only junctional sequences without quality scores were contained in the immunoSEQ output, filtering matching that applied to full-length reads could not be performed. To assign V/J genes and CDR3, sequences were annotated against IMGT germline references using PyIR, a Python wrapper for IgBLAST v1.9. Any read was removed if the V/J assignment was weak (E-value above 1e-6), the CDR3 was missing, or the read contained stop codons, out-of-frame junctions, or ambiguous translated residues. V3J clonotypes were defined as sequences sharing an identical inferred V gene, J gene, and CDR3 amino acid sequence. Percentage overlap between repertoires was calculated by dividing the number of shared unique clonotypes by the size of the smaller repertoire. Repertoire richness was assessed with RTK rarefaction, the Chao1 estimator, and Recon v2.1 estimates of unobserved clonotypes. For all TCRbeta clonotypes obtained by the gDNA method from four donors, generation probabilities were computed with OLGA. TCRdb stores this immuneACCESS table with in-frame sequences only. Part of the clones is absent; in the studies checked, under half of the shortfall reflects unresolved V genes, and no reason is known for the rest. That table is the source of V, J and clone size, and D and trimming were worked out from the DNA. The sample data list 2,100,000 or so clones, and around 95% of these were observed just once. In total, the top ten clones hold around 0.13% of the sample.

The receptor was isolated from a man younger than 35 in good health. The V gene is TRBV6-1 and the J gene is TRBJ2-1, and 9 bases in between align with TRBD2. Sequenced material: naive CD4+ T cells sorted from blood. Per the publication, the cell subset or site label means: CD45RA+ positively selected. CDR3 region: CASSEVASGVGYNEQFF. The nucleotide sequence is given as TGTGCCAGCAGTGAAGTGGCTAGCGGGGTTGGGTACAATGAGCAGTTCTTC.